The 29 T cell receptor beta chains below all came from one sample that was sequenced in a study of blood T cells in healthy people across ages. Then a second PCR, running roughly 7 to 11 cycles, was carried out with a sample-barcoded 5' primer and a J-beta primer mix. TCRdb re-called the 5' RACE reads through MiXCR, storing one row per CDR3 protein. Of some 710,000 distinct CDR3 sequences listed, 22% are singletons. Sequencing used blood. Receptors originate from a man aged 65-85 years in good health.

The chain joins TRBV20-1 to TRBJ2-1; 7 bases fit TRBD2. The CDR3 loop spans 15 amino acids. V trimming: 5 bases; J trimming: 2 bases; junction bases outside the gene matches: 9. Germline V gene sequence: CDR1 DFQATT, CDR2 SNEGSKA (reference sequence). CDR3 DNA sequence: TGCAGTGCTCCTGCGGCGGGAGAGCCCTACAATGAGCAGTTCTTC. Its translation: CSAPAAGEPYNEQFF.

This clonotype was observed a single time. CDR3 in amino acids: CASSDSDRNTIYF. The CDR3 DNA reads TGTGCCAGCAGTGACTCCGACAGGAACACCATATATTTT. V gene TRBV28 combines with J gene TRBJ1-3; perhaps TRBD1 as D (6 bases). The V end was cut by 5 bases, the J end by 7 bases, with 12 bases between. From germline, CDR1 is MDHEN and CDR2 SYDVKM. The CDR3 is 13 amino acids.

This chain uses TRBV5-1 with TRBJ2-1, with 13 bases that match TRBD2. Unmatched junction bases numbered 12, after V lost 4 bases and J lost 8 bases. The CDR3 is made up of 17 amino acids. The V gene's germline CDR1 is SGHRS and CDR2 YFSETQ. Here the CDR3 reads CASSTGTSGIMVHEQFF. The DNA of the CDR3 is TGCGCCAGCAGCACCGGGACTAGCGGGATCATGGTACATGAGCAGTTCTTC.

This clonotype was picked up a small number of times. The J gene is TRBJ2-7, the V gene TRBV12-3 or TRBV12-4, with D perhaps assigned TRBD1 or TRBD2 (5 bases each). Trimming took 5 bases from V and 5 from J, leaving 13 bases between them. The length of the CDR3 is 13 residues. This chain's CDR3 is CASSPPGRNEQYF. The DNA for the CDR3 is TGTGCCAGCAGTCCCCCGGGGCGGAACGAGCAGTACTTC.

The table lists this clonotype with a few counts. V is TRBV29-1 and J is TRBJ1-2; no definite D call. This CDR3 contains 14 residues. Looked up from germline, CDR1 is SQVTM and CDR2 is ANQGSEA. V lost 1 base and J 4 bases, leaving 13 bases between the germline ends. CDR3 sequence (DNA): TGCAGCGTTGAAGGAGGCCCGCGGGGCTATGGCTACACCTTC. This translates into CSVEGGPRGYGYTF.

This clonotype appeared a few times. The rearrangement uses TRBV20-1 and TRBJ1-4; no clear D gene. Germline CDR1 is DFQATT and CDR2 is SNEGSKA (reference sequence). The CDR3 spans 14 residues. Trimming stripped 8 bases from V and 8 bases from J, with 21 bases between. CDR3 coding DNA: TGCAGTCTTCAGAGGCGGTTTGTTGGAGAAAAACTGTTTTTT. Amino acid sequence: CSLQRRFVGEKLFF.

This clonotype was counted between two and nine times. The chain is built from TRBV20-1 and TRBJ1-5; D is perhaps TRBD1 (5 bases). CDR1 DFQATT and CDR2 SNEGSKA come from the germline V gene (reference sequence). V was clipped by 5 bases and J by 5 bases, with 19 bases between them. CDR3 length: 15 amino acids. The DNA of the CDR3 is TGCAGTGCTCCGATAATGGGGGGGGAGCATCAGCCCCAGCATTTT. It specifies CSAPIMGGEHQPQHF.

The chain carries TRBV9 and TRBJ1-6; D is unresolved. The germline gives CDR1 SGDLS, CDR2 YYNGEE. The CDR3 loop spans 16 amino acids. V was shortened by 2 bases and J by 8 bases, with 17 bases between the two germline ends. The CDR3 nucleotides read TGTGCCAGCAGCGTTACCGCGGGCATTGGGTATTCACCCCTCCACTTT. Amino acids: CASSVTAGIGYSPLHF.

This clonotype was seen a handful of times. This chain connects TRBV27 to TRBJ1-5; D call uncertain. The V and J ends lost 4 bases and 4 bases respectively, with 20 bases between them. Germline V gene lookup returns CDR1 MNHEY and CDR2 SMNVEV (reference sequence). The CDR3 has 17 amino acids. The DNA of the CDR3 is TGTGCCAGCAGTTCTTCTCTTGGTCCCCTGGGGAATCAGCCCCAGCATTTT. This sequence encodes CASSSSLGPLGNQPQHF.

The chain uses TRBV6-1 and TRBJ2-7; D gene ambiguous. In germline, CDR1 is MNHNS, CDR2 SASEGT. Trimming removed 7 bases from V and 6 bases from J, with 16 bases in between. This CDR3 spans 13 amino acids. In nucleotides, the CDR3 is TGTGCCAGCACTCTCAGAGAGTTCTCCGAGCAGTACGTC. The encoded protein is CASTLREFSEQYV.

This clonotype was counted between two and nine times. A read error may account for a junction end that differs from germline. The chain uses TRBV7-2 and TRBJ2-3; perhaps TRBD2 as D (6 bases). This CDR3 spans 16 amino acids. From germline, CDR1 is SGHTA and CDR2 FQGNSA. This chain's CDR3 is CASRVSSGTSTDTQCF. The DNA of the CDR3 is TGTGCCAGCAGAGTTAGTAGCGGTACTAGCACAGATACGCAGTGTTTT.

This clonotype was counted at least ten times. This rearrangement joins TRBV10-1 to TRBJ2-4; no definite D call. The germline V and J ends were trimmed by 3 bases and 0 bases, with 9 bases remaining between them. Germline V gives CDR1 WNHNN, CDR2 SYGVQD (reference sequence). The CDR3 covers 15 residues. The CDR3 protein is CASSDGRLAKNIQYF. The CDR3 region has the DNA TGCGCCAGCAGTGATGGGCGTCTAGCCAAAAACATTCAGTACTTC.

The rearrangement joins TRBV12-3 or TRBV12-4 to TRBJ2-2; the D is unclear. The ends were cut back, 4 bases at V and 1 base at J, with 10 bases in the middle. The CDR3 covers 15 residues. The CDR3 nucleotides are TGTGCCAGCAGTTACGGGCAGGTGAACACCGGGGAGCTGTTTTTT. Translated: CASSYGQVNTGELFF.

This clonotype was seen a handful of times. V gene TRBV5-1 combines with J gene TRBJ2-3, with 7 bases identical to TRBD2. The CDR3 is 16 residues long. The V and J ends lost 2 bases and 3 bases, in that order; junction bases with no gene match: 9. The germline V gene encodes CDR1 SGHRS and CDR2 YFSETQ. The CDR3 loop reads CASSFRYGGKTDTQYF. In DNA, the CDR3 is TGCGCCAGCAGCTTTCGTTACGGGGGGAAAACAGATACGCAGTATTTT.

The rearrangement joins TRBV5-5 to TRBJ2-3, with D maybe TRBD2 (6 bases). Trimming removed 5 bases from V and 0 bases from J, with 10 bases in between. Per the germline V gene, CDR1 is SGHKS and CDR2 is YYEKEE (reference sequence). CDR3 length: 14 amino acids. The CDR3 bases are TGTGCCAGCAGTCGGGGGTTTAGCACAGATACGCAGTATTTT. It encodes CASSRGFSTDTQYF.

This clonotype came up a few times. CDR3 region: CASSYSTTRGLEAFF. In nucleotides, the CDR3 is TGTGCCAGCAGTTACTCGACTACGCGCGGACTTGAAGCTTTCTTT. The chain has TRBV6-2 or TRBV6-3 and TRBJ1-1; no clear D. Germline CDR1 MNHEY, CDR2 SVGEGT. This CDR3 contains 15 residues. The V and J ends lost 0 bases and 7 bases respectively, with 15 bases between them.

The chain couples TRBV30 to TRBJ1-5, with D hard to call. The CDR3 totals 13 residues. CDR1 is GTSNPN and CDR2 is SVGIG in the germline V gene (reference sequence). The V gene lost 1 base and the J gene lost 0 bases, with 4 bases spanning the gap. In DNA form, the CDR3 reads TGTGCCTGGAGTGGAAATAGCAATCAGCCCCAGCATTTT. Protein product: CAWSGNSNQPQHF.

The chain uses TRBV20-1 and TRBJ2-3; TRBD2 matches at 8 bases. Germline V gene lookup returns CDR1 DFQATT and CDR2 SNEGSKA (reference sequence). J gave up 2 bases and V 5 bases, and 9 bases lay outside the gene matches. The CDR3 sequence is 15 residues long. CDR3 protein: CSASSTSGVTDTQYF. CDR3 nucleotide sequence: TGCAGTGCTTCCTCTACTAGCGGAGTCACAGATACGCAGTATTTT.

The rearrangement uses TRBV19 and TRBJ1-2; TRBD1 matches 7 bases. The junction had 5 bases not matched to a gene; V was cut back by 3 bases and J by 4 bases. CDR3 length equals 14 residues. Per the germline V gene, CDR1 is LNHDA and CDR2 is SQIVND (reference sequence). CDR3 in DNA: TGTGCCAGTAGTATCGGGACAGTGATCTATGGCTACACCTTC. Its translation: CASSIGTVIYGYTF.

Turning to this clonotype: At one end, the junction sequence differs from germline, possibly due to a read error. This chain joins TRBV20-1 and TRBJ2-3; the match to TRBD2 covers 13 bases. The CDR3 is 18 amino acids. The germline gives CDR1 DFQATT, CDR2 SNEGSKA (reference sequence). This CDR3 reads CSARERLPTSGRTDMQYF. As DNA, the CDR3 is TGCAGTGCTAGAGAAAGACTTCCGACTAGCGGGAGGACAGATATGCAGTATTTT.

V is TRBV3-1 and J is TRBJ2-3; D gene ambiguous. Trimming took off 1 base at V and 10 bases at J, with 15 bases between the two ends. CDR3 size: 14 residues. Per germline, CDR1 LGHDT and CDR2 YNNKEL (reference sequence). CDR3 sequence: CASSQGLEASAQYF. Written as DNA, the CDR3 is TGTGCCAGCAGCCAAGGCTTGGAAGCGTCAGCGCAGTATTTT.

The CDR3 sequence is CASRDRRYNEQFF. In DNA form, the CDR3 reads TGTGCCAGCAGGGACAGACGGTACAATGAGCAGTTCTTC. V and J are TRBV6-2 or TRBV6-3 and TRBJ2-1; tentative D call: TRBD1 (6 bases). V lost 6 bases, J lost 4 bases, and 10 bases lay in between. Germline CDR1 and CDR2: MNHEY and SVGEGT. The CDR3 extends over 13 amino acids.

This clonotype was seen a few times. The V and J genes are TRBV10-3 and TRBJ2-7; D may be TRBD1 (6 bases). The CDR3 runs 15 residues. V gave up 3 bases and J gave up 0 bases, with 12 bases separating them. Germline loops: CDR1 ENHRY, CDR2 SYGVKD. DNA for the CDR3: TGTGCCATCAGTGAAACGGGACACCTCTCCTACGAGCAGTACTTC. Encoded protein: CAISETGHLSYEQYF.

This clonotype was detected a few times. The chain links TRBV5-5 to TRBJ2-3; D is uncertain. CDR1 and CDR2 from the germline V gene are SGHKS and YYEKEE (reference sequence). Between the trimmed V and J ends, which lost 0 bases and 3 bases, there was a span of 14 bases. CDR3 length: 16 amino acids. In nucleotides, the CDR3 is TGTGCCAGCAGCTTGGCCAAGGGAATTGGGACAGATACGCAGTATTTT. Translation: CASSLAKGIGTDTQYF. The entire variable domain, with the rest obtained from reference TRBV5-5 and TRBJ2-3, is as follows: DAGVTQSPTHLIKTRGQQVTLRCSPISGHKSVSWYQQVLGQGPQFIFQYYEKEERGRGNFPDRFSARQFPNYSSELNVNALLLGDSALYLCASSLAKGIGTDTQYFGPGTRLTVL.

The CDR3 coding sequence is TGTGCCAGCAGCCCGGCGTATTGGGGACAGGTCTTTTCTGGGGCCAACGTCCTGACTTTC. This codes for CASSPAYWGQVFSGANVLTF. V usage is TRBV7-9 and J usage is TRBJ2-6; 8 nucleotides agree with TRBD1. Germline CDR1 and CDR2: SEHNR and FQNEAQ (reference sequence). This CDR3 region has 20 residues. Losses at the gene ends were 5 bases for V and 1 base for J; bases not matched to a gene: 16.

The rearrangement links TRBV20-1 to TRBJ1-1, with D maybe TRBD1 (5 bases). Trimming left V 4 bases short and J 2 bases short, with 17 bases between. This CDR3 is built from 15 residues. Germline V lookup: CDR1 DFQATT, CDR2 SNEGSKA (reference sequence). The CDR3 DNA is TGCAGTGCTAAAAGGCCGGTGGGACCCAACACTGAAGCTTTCTTT. It encodes CSAKRPVGPNTEAFF.

There are a few counts of this clonotype. The rearrangement uses TRBV28 and TRBJ2-5; D may be TRBD1 or TRBD2 (5 bases each). The J call may be faulty, since TRBJ2-1 better matches the DNA end. There are 14 residues in the CDR3. Germline V gene data show CDR1 as MDHEN and CDR2 as SYDVKM. The CDR3 DNA reads TGTGCCAGCAGACTACCGAGGGGCTGGGATGAGCAGTTCTTC. This encodes CASRLPRGWDEQFF.

The V call is TRBV10-1, the J call TRBJ1-2, with D uncertain. The CDR3 extends over 13 amino acids. Germline loops: CDR1 WNHNN, CDR2 SYGVQD (reference sequence). V was shortened by 2 bases and J by 4 bases, with 8 bases between the two germline ends. The CDR3 region is CASSERSTYGYTF. The CDR3 coding sequence is TGCGCCAGCAGTGAGAGGTCAACCTATGGCTACACCTTC.

V gene TRBV14 combines with J gene TRBJ2-1, with 7 bases fitting TRBD2. The V gene's germline CDR1 is SGHDN and CDR2 FVKESK. The CDR3 loop spans 14 amino acids. With 1 base clipped from V and 9 bases from J, the junction kept 6 bases outside the gene matches. CDR3 in DNA: TGTGCCAGCAGCCAAGTCAGCGGGAAGGCTGAGCAGTTCTTC. Protein: CASSQVSGKAEQFF.